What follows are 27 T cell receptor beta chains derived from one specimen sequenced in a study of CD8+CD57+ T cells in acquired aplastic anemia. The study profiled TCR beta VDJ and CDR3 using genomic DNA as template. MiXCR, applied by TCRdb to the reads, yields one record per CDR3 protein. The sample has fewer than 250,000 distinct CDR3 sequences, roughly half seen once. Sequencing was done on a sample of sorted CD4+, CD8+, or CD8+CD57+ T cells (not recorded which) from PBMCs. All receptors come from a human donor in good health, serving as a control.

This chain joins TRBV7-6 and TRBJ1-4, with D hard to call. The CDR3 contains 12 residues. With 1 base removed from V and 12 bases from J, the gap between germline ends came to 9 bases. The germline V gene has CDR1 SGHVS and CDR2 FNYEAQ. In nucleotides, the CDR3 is TGTGCCAGCAGCTTAGGTGGGGAGGAACTGTTTTTT. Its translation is CASSLGGEELFF. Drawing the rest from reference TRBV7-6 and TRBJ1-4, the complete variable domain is GAGVSQSPRYKVTKRGQDVALRCDPISGHVSLYWYRQALGQGPEFLTYFNYEAQQDKSGLPNDRFSAERPEGSISTLTIQRTEQRDSAMYRCASSLGGEELFFGSGTQLSVL.

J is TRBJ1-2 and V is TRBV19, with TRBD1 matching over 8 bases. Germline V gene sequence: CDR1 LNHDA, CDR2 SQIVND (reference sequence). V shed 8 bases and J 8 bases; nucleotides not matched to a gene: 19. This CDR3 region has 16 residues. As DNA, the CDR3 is TGTGCCAGTTACGTCGGACAGGGAACAGTGGGCCCCGGCTACACCTTC. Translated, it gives CASYVGQGTVGPGYTF.

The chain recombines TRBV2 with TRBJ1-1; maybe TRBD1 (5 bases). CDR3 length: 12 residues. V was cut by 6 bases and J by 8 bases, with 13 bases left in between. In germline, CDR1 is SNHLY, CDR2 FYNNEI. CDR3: CASSTHGGEAFF. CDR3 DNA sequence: TGTGCCAGCAGCACACATGGGGGGGAAGCTTTCTTT.

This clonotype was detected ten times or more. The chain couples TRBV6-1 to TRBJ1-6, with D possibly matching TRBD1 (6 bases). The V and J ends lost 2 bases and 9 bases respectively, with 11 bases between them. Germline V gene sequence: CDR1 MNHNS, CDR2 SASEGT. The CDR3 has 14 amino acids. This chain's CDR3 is CASSEQGLVSPLHF. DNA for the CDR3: TGTGCCAGCAGTGAACAGGGGCTGGTTTCACCCCTCCACTTT.

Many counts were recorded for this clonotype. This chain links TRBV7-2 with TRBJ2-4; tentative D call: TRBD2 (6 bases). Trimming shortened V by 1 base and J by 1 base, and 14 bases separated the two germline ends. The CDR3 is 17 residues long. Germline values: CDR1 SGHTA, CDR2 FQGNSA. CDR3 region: CASSLVSGVFAKNIQYF. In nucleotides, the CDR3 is TGTGCCAGCAGCTTAGTGTCGGGGGTCTTCGCCAAAAACATTCAGTACTTC.

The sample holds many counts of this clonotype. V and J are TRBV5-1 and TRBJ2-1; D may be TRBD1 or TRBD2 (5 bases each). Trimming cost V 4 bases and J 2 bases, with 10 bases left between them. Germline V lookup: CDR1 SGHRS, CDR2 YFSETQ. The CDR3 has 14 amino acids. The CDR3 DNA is TGCGCCAGCAGCGAGGGGCCGACCTACAATGAGCAGTTCTTC. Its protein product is CASSEGPTYNEQFF. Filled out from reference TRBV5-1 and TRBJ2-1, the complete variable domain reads KAGVTQTPRYLIKTRGQQVTLSCSPISGHRSVSWYQQTPGQGLQFLFEYFSETQRNKGNFPGRFSGRQFSNSRSEMNVSTLELGDSALYLCASSEGPTYNEQFFGPGTRLTVL.

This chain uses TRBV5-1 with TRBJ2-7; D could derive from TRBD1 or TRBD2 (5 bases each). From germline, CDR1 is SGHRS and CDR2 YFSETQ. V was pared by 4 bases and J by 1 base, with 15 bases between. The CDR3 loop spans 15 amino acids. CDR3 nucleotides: TGCGCCAGCAGCCCACCGGGGCCGTTTTCCTACGAGCAGTACTTC. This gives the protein CASSPPGPFSYEQYF.

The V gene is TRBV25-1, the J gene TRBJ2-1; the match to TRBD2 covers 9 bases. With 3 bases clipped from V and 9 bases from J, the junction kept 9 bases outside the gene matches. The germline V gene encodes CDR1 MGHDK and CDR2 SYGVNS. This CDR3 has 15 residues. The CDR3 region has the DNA TGTGCCAGCAGTGATTGGGTAGCGGGAGTCGGTGAGCAGTTCTTC. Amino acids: CASSDWVAGVGEQFF.

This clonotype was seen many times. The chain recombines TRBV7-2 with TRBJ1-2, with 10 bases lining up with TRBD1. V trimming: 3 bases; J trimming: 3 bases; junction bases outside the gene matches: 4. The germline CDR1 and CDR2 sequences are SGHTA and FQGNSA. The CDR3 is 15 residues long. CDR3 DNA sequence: TGTGCCAGCAGCTTGACAGGGGGCGCCGACTATGGCTACACCTTC. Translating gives CASSLTGGADYGYTF.

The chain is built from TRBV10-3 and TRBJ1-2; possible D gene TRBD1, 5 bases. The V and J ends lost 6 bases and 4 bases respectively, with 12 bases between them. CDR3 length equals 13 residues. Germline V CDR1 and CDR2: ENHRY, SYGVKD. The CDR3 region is CAISAGTTYGYTF. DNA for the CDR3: TGTGCCATCAGCGCCGGGACGACCTATGGCTACACCTTC.

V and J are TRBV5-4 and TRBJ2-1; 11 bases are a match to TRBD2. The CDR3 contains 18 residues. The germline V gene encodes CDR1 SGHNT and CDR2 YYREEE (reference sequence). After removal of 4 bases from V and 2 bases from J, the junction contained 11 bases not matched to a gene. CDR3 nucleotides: TGTGCCAGCAGCACGGGCGGTAGCGGGGGGGCCCCCTACAATGAGCAGTTCTTC. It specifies CASSTGGSGGAPYNEQFF.

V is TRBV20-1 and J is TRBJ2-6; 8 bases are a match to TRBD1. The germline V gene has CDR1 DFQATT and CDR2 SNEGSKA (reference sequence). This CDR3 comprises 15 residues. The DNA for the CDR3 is TGCAGATGTAGAGAGGACAGGGCTGGGGCCAACGTCCTGACTTTC. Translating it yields CRCREDRAGANVLTF.

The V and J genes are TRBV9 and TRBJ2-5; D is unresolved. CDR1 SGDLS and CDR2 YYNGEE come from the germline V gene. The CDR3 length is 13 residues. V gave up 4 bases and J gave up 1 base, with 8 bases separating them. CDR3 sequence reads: CASSRVAQETQYF. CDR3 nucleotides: TGTGCCAGCAGCAGAGTGGCCCAAGAGACCCAGTACTTC.

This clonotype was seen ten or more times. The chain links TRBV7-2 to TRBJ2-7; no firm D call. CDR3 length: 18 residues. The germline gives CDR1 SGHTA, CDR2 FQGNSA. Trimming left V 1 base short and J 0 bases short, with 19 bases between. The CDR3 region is CASSLVERLHSSSYEQYF. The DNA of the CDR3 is TGTGCCAGCAGCTTAGTGGAGAGACTGCACTCGAGCTCCTACGAGCAGTACTTC.

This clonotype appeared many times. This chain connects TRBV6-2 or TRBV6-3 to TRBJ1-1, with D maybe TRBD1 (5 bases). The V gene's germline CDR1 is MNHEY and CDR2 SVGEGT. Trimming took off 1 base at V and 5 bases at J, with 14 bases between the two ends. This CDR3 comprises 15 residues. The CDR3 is CASSYYGGGRTEAFF. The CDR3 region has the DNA TGTGCCAGCAGTTACTACGGGGGGGGAAGGACTGAAGCTTTCTTT.

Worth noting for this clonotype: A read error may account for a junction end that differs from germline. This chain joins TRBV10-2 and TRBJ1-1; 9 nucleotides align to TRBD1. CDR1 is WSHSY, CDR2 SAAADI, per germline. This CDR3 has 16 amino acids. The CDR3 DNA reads TGTGCCAGCAGTGAAGGAATGGGACAGGGGAACACTGAAGCTTTCTTT. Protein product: CASSEGMGQGNTEAFF.

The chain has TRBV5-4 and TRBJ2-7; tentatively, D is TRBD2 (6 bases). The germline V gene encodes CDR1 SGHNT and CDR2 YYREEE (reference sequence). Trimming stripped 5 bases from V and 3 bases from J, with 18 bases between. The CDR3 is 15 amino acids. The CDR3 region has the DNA TGTGCCAGCAGTTCCGGGAGTGGGATCTTCTACGAGCAGTACTTC. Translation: CASSSGSGIFYEQYF.

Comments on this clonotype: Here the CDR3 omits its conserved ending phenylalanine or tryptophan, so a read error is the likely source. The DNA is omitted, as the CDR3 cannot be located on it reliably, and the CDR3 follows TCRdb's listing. The CDR3 is CASSEERVR. The chain is built from TRBV10-1 and TRBJ2-7. In germline, CDR1 is WNHNN, CDR2 SYGVQD (reference sequence). The CDR3 is 9 residues long, counting both termini.

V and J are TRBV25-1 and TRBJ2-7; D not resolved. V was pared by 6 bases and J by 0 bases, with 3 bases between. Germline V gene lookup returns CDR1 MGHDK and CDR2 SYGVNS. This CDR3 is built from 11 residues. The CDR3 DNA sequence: TGTGCCAGCAGACTCTCCTACGAGCAGTACTTC. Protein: CASRLSYEQYF.

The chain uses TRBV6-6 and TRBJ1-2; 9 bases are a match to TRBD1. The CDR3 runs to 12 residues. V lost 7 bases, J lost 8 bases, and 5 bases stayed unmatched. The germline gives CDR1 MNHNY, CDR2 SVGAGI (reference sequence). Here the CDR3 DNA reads TGTGCCAGCAATGGACAGGGGACGGGCTACACCTTC. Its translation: CASNGQGTGYTF.

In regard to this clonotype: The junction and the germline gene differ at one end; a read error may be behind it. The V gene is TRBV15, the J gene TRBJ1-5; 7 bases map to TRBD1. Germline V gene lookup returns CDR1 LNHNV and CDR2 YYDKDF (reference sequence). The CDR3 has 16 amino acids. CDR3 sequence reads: CAASSLQGGWNQPQHF. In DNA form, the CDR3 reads TGTGCCGCCAGCAGCTTGCAGGGGGGTTGGAATCAGCCCCAGCATTTT.

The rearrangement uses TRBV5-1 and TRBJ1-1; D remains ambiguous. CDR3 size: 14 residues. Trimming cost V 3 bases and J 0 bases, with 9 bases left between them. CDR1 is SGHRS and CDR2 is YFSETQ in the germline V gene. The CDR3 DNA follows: TGCGCCAGCAGCTGGGATCACGTGAACACTGAAGCTTTCTTT. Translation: CASSWDHVNTEAFF.

CDR3 sequence reads: CASRGTFEQYF. CDR3 nucleotide sequence: TGTGCCAGCCGGGGGACGTTCGAGCAGTACTTC. This sequence joins TRBV7-6 and TRBJ2-7, with a possible D match to TRBD2 (6 bases). The CDR3 extends over 11 amino acids. Germline CDR1 and CDR2: SGHVS and FNYEAQ. Trimming took 8 bases from V and 6 from J, leaving 11 bases between them.

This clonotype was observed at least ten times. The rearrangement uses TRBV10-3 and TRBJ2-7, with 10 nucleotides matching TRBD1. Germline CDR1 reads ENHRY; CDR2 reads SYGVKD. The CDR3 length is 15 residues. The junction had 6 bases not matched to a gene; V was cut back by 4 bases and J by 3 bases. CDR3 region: CAISGGDRGIYEQYF. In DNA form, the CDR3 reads TGTGCCATCAGTGGGGGGGACAGGGGAATCTACGAGCAGTACTTC.

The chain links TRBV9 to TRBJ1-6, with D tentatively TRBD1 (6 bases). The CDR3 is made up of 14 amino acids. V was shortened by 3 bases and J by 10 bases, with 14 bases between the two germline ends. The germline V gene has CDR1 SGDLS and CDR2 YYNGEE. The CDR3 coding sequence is TGTGCCAGCAGCGCCCAACAGGGAAACTCACCCCTCCACTTT. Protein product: CASSAQQGNSPLHF.

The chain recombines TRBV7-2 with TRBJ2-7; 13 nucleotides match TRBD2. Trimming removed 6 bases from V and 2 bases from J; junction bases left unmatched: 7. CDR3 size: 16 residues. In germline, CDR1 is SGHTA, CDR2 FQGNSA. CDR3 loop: CASSSRTSGGTYEQYF. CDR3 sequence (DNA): TGTGCCAGCAGTTCACGGACTAGCGGGGGAACCTACGAGCAGTACTTC.

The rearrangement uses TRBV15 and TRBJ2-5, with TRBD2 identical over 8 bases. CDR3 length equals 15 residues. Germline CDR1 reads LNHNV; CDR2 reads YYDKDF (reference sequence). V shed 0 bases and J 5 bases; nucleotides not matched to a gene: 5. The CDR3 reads CATSRDNSGAETQYF. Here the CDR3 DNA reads TGTGCCACCAGCAGAGATAATAGCGGGGCGGAGACCCAGTACTTC.